This T cell receptor beta chain stems from a study of shared clonotypes between healthy human individuals (dated by TCRdb to the early 2020s). Turning to the overall study: Three men and a couple of women, aged 18 to 49 years, made up the cohort. For each donor, three plates each were used for CD4 naive and CD4 memory, two plates were used for CD8 naive, and one plate was used for CD8 memory. The study deeply sequenced blood TCR repertoires of roughly five healthy adults to estimate repertoire size and the extent of clonotype sharing between individuals. Different laboratories and diverse techniques were used to prepare libraries and sequence TCR repertoires, to increase sequencing depth and limit assay-specific biases. Each donor's leukapheresis produced roughly between roughly 0.94 and 9.5 billion PBMCs. Overall study outcomes, separate from this receptor: Naive subsets generally had larger estimated clonotype richness than memory subsets. Compared with non-shared clonotypes, clonotypes shared by all four sorted-subset donors had higher generation probabilities. Incomplete sequencing was indicated by rarefaction of sorted-subset datasets, despite the large sequencing depth. Based on pairwise subsampling, the degree of clonotype sharing among donors was expected to be affected by sequencing depth. The small number of donors limited the genetic and exposure-history diversity represented. Sampling was restricted to blood, and TCR repertoires in tissues likely differ from the TCR repertoires found in blood. When several donors were compared, the shared fraction of clonotypes was 5% to 6.5% for naive CD4, roughly 3.4% for naive CD8, 2.3% for memory CD4, and less than 0.45% for memory CD8.

The donors were healthy, HIV-negative adults who had no recently reported acute infections or vaccinations. All donors were Caucasian adults living in Nashville, Tennessee, USA. CD4+ T cells were enriched by magnetic negative selection, after which naive cells were positively selected on CD45RA and the negative fraction was taken as the memory subset. Blood was collected by leukapheresis, and PBMCs were isolated by Ficoll-Histopaque density gradient centrifugation and then cryopreserved in liquid nitrogen vapor phase. Analytical flow cytometry was used to check the purity and quantity of each magnetically sorted T cell population. Genomic DNA was isolated from each sorted fraction and quantified by UV absorbance on a Nanodrop 2000c. The CDR1 and CDR2 encoded by the germline V gene (reference sequence) are MNHNY and SVGAGI. The CDR3 holds 13 amino acids from the cysteine to the phenylalanine. Only the CDR3 region is kept as DNA, spanning 39 bases read in frame from base 1. The junction shows trimming of 6 bases on V and 2 bases on J, plus 10 bases between the germline ends.

Using the deep immunoSEQ assay, TCR CDR3 regions were amplified from genomic DNA by multiplex PCR. Extracted genomic DNA from each cell subset was distributed evenly across all wells of several immunoSEQ 96-well plates, and each plate was treated as a replicate. For sorted subsets, around 200 ng genomic DNA, equal to tens of thousands of T cell genomes, was loaded into each replicate PCR. Purified libraries were measured with a Qubit 3.0 fluorometer, size-checked on a Bioanalyzer 2100, and measured again with the KAPA Library Quantification kit. Every immunoSEQ 96-well plate was sequenced on a dedicated single-read 150-cycle Illumina NextSeq 550 flow cell. As for the authors' bioinformatics: The immunoSEQ output contained only junctional sequences without quality scores, so filtering could not match that applied to full-length reads. Sequences were annotated with PyIR, a Python wrapper for IgBLAST v1.9, using IMGT germline references to assign V/J genes and CDR3. Reads with weak V/J assignments (E-value above 1e-6), missing CDR3, stop codons, out-of-frame junctions, or ambiguous translated residues were removed. V3J clonotypes were defined by identical inferred V gene, J gene, and CDR3 amino acid sequence. Percentage overlap between repertoires was computed as shared unique clonotypes divided by the size of the smaller repertoire. RTK rarefaction, the Chao1 estimator, and Recon v2.1 estimates of unobserved clonotypes were used to assess repertoire richness. Generation probabilities for all TCRbeta clonotypes obtained by the gDNA method from a few donors were computed using OLGA. Here the immuneACCESS table is served through TCRdb, limited to in-frame sequences with V and J called. Missing clones are a known gap in these copies; in checked studies unresolved V genes cover under half, and the rest lacks a known reason. That table is the source of V, J and clone size, and D and trimming were worked out from the DNA. The sample includes 850,000 to 1,200,000 clones, with around four fifths observed a single time. The ten largest clones take up about 1.4% of the sample.

A note on this clone: No cognate antigen has been identified for it. No base qualities exist here, and no much larger clone lies one base off it.

The sequenced material came from memory CD4+ T cells sorted from blood. This specimen's cell subset or site label, interpreted: CD45RA-negative fraction. The V gene is TRBV6-6 and the J gene is TRBJ1-2, with no D gene named confidently. This clonotype was sampled from a man aged 18 to 30 in good health. The DNA is TGTGCCAGCAGCCTCGACGGAAACTATGGCTACACCTTC. Its protein is CASSLDGNYGYTF.